These T cell receptor beta chains were read from a single sample in a study of T cell responses to AZD1222 COVID-19 vaccine. Using immunoSEQ multiplex PCR, the repertoire was profiled, and TCRdb retains in-frame clones only, with some absent. The profile covers 100,000 to 150,000 clones, with 75% to 85% appearing a single time and about a quarter taken by the ten largest. The sample here was peripheral blood, taken 28 days after the second AZD1222 dose. These receptors were collected from an adult who received the AZD1222 COVID-19 vaccine. CDR3s include the opening cysteine and the closing phenylalanine or tryptophan. The D gene is left open where the match is weak. The size field is filled for only some rows; it gives once, few, many or a size class.

v_gene	d_gene	j_gene	abundance	CDR3nt	CDR3aa
TRBV7-3	TRBD1	TRBJ2-1	-	TGTGCCAGCAGGCCCGGGACAGGGGGCACCTACAATGAGCAGTTCTTC	CASRPGTGGTYNEQFF
TRBV27	TRBD2	TRBJ2-7	-	TGTGCCAGTGGACTAGCGGGGACCTACGAGCAGTACTTC	CASGLAGTYEQYF
TRBV5-5	-	TRBJ2-2	-	TGTGCCAGCAGCTTCGGGCAGGGGAGAAAGTCCGGGGAGCTGTTTTTT	CASSFGQGRKSGELFF
TRBV6-6	TRBD1	TRBJ2-7	-	TGTGCCAGCAGTCGCGGGACAGGGAGCATCTACGAGCAGTACTTC	CASSRGTGSIYEQYF
TRBV4-1	-	TRBJ1-6	-	TGCGCCAGCAGCCAAGGACCGGGTAATTCACCCCTCCACTTT	CASSQGPGNSPLHF
TRBV6-2/TRBV6-3	TRBD1	TRBJ1-5	-	TGTGCCAGCAGTCGGACAGGGCAGGGCAATCAGCCCCAGCATTTT	CASSRTGQGNQPQHF
TRBV6-5	TRBD1	TRBJ1-2	-	TGTGCCAGCAGACCCCTTACAGGGGATGGCTACACCTTC	CASRPLTGDGYTF
TRBV7-2	-	TRBJ2-2	-	TGTGCCAGCAGCTTACGTAGGACAGCTTCCACCGGGGAGCTGTTTTTT	CASSLRRTASTGELFF
TRBV4-3	-	TRBJ1-2	-	TGCGCCAGCAGCCAACAGGGTTCTACCTATGGCTACACCTTC	CASSQQGSTYGYTF
TRBV6-6	-	TRBJ2-3	-	TGTGCCAGCAGCCTGAAAGATACGCAGTATTTT	CASSLKDTQYF
TRBV5-1	-	TRBJ2-5	-	TGCGCCAGCAGTTCCGCGGAGCGCTCCTGGGAGACCCAGTACTTC	CASSSAERSWETQYF
TRBV11-3	TRBD1	TRBJ2-1	-	TGTGCCAGCAGCTTTGCGGGGACAGGGGGCAATGAGCAGTTCTTC	CASSFAGTGGNEQFF
TRBV4-3	-	TRBJ2-2	-	TGCGCCAGCAGCCAAGATCGTCCAGGGAGGACCGGGGAGCTGTTTTTT	CASSQDRPGRTGELFF
TRBV19	-	TRBJ1-1	-	TGTGCCAGTAGTATAGGTCTGGACACTGAAGCTTTCTTT	CASSIGLDTEAFF
TRBV28	-	TRBJ2-2	few	TGTGCCAGCGGTAGCAGGGTCTCGAACACCGGGGAGCTGTTTTTT	CASGSRVSNTGELFF
TRBV19	-	TRBJ1-5	-	TGTGCCAGTACGGGGGATGCCTATCAGCCCCAGCATTTT	CASTGDAYQPQHF
TRBV14	TRBD2	TRBJ2-7	-	TGTGCCAGCAGCCAAGTCGTGCGGACTAGCCCCCGCTACGAGCAGTACTTC	CASSQVVRTSPRYEQYF
TRBV7-2	-	TRBJ1-1	-	TGTGCCAGCAGCTTTGGGAGGGCAAACACTGAAGCTTTCTTT	CASSFGRANTEAFF
TRBV29-1	-	TRBJ2-2	-	TGCAGCGTTGCCGCGTCAGTAGACACCGGGGAGCTGTTTTTT	CSVAASVDTGELFF
TRBV7-8	-	TRBJ1-1	-	TGTGCCAGCAGCTTAGATGAGGGTATGTCGACTGAAGCTTTCTTT	CASSLDEGMSTEAFF
TRBV7-8	-	TRBJ1-5	-	TGTGCCAGCAGCTCGCAGACGGGTCGTCAGCCCCAGCATTTT	CASSSQTGRQPQHF
TRBV10-1	-	TRBJ2-5	-	TGCGCCAGCAGTGCTCGTAGCGAGGAGACCCAGTACTTC	CASSARSEETQYF
TRBV9	TRBD2	TRBJ2-3	-	TGTGCCAGCAGCGTAGATATGCGGGGGGCGACAGATACGCAGTATTTT	CASSVDMRGATDTQYF
TRBV25-1	-	TRBJ1-3	-	TGTGCCAGCACACATTCCTCCCCTGGAAACACCATATATTTT	CASTHSSPGNTIYF
TRBV7-2	-	TRBJ1-3	once	TGTGGGGCCTTCTCTGGAAACACCATATATTTT	CGAFSGNTIYF
TRBV18	-	TRBJ2-1	-	TGTGCCAGCTCACTGGACTACCAGGAGCAGTTCTTC	CASSLDYQEQFF